These T cell receptor beta chains were read from a single sample in a study of CD8+ T cells in alopecia areata. Clones were sequenced by immunoSEQ multiplex PCR, and TCRdb holds only the in-frame ones, with some missing. This sample carries some 170,000 clones, 53% of them seen once, and the ten largest clones take under 14%. The source was CD8+ T cells sorted from blood, collected at week 24, from a patient treated with tofacitinib. The receptors originated from a human donor with alopecia areata. The CDR3 runs from the conserved cysteine through the conserved F or W. A D gene is named only where the DNA matches it firmly. A clone size is listed for some rows: how often the clone was seen (once, few, many), or a class if it is expanded.

>TRBJ1-6|TRBD1|NA|TRBV4-3
CASSQDRRGLSPLHF
TGCGCCAGCAGCCAAGATAGGAGGGGGCTATCACCCCTCCACTTT
>TRBJ2-7|TRBD2|NA|TRBV10-2
CASNGRGLSYEQYF
TGCGCCAGCAATGGGCGGGGACTATCCTACGAGCAGTACTTC
>TRBJ1-1|NA|NA|TRBV4-3
CASSHQTETNTEAFF
TGCGCCAGCAGCCACCAAACGGAAACCAACACTGAAGCTTTCTTT
>TRBJ1-1|NA|few|TRBV27
CASFSGDTNTEAFF
TGTGCCAGTTTCTCCGGGGACACTAACACTGAAGCTTTCTTT
>TRBJ1-5|NA|NA|TRBV4-3
CASSQDRGQPQHF
TGCGCCAGCAGCCAAGATAGGGGGCAGCCCCAGCATTTT
>TRBJ2-2|NA|NA|TRBV27
CASSLAYTGELFF
TGTGCCAGCAGTTTAGCTTACACCGGGGAGCTGTTTTTT
>TRBJ1-2|TRBD1|NA|TRBV5-1
CASSDDRGGYTF
TGCGCCAGCAGCGATGACAGGGGTGGCTACACCTTC
>TRBJ2-1|TRBD1|NA|TRBV30
CAWSSGQYNEQFF
TGTGCCTGGAGCTCGGGACAGTACAATGAGCAGTTCTTC
>TRBJ1-1|TRBD1|NA|TRBV29-1
CSVQTRGAEAFF
TGCAGCGTTCAGACCAGGGGGGCTGAAGCTTTCTTT
>TRBJ1-4|NA|few|TRBV7-8
CASSLATGPFDEKLFF
TGTGCCAGCAGCTTAGCGACAGGTCCTTTTGATGAAAAACTGTTTTTT
>TRBJ2-1|NA|many|TRBV2
CASSDWQNEQFF
TGTGCCAGCAGTGATTGGCAGAATGAGCAGTTCTTC
>TRBJ2-1|NA|NA|TRBV7-9
CASSLVQIHNEQFF
TGTGCCAGCAGCTTAGTACAGATACACAATGAGCAGTTCTTC
>TRBJ2-1|TRBD2|NA|TRBV7-7
CASSNTSGGAYEQFF
TGTGCCAGCAGCAACACTAGCGGGGGGGCGTATGAGCAGTTCTTC
>TRBJ1-3|NA|NA|TRBV7-8
CASSPEAHPTGNTIYF
TGTGCCAGCAGCCCCGAGGCGCACCCTACTGGAAACACCATATATTTT
>TRBJ2-7|TRBD2|NA|TRBV9
CASSVGSSGGAEQYF
TGTGCCAGCAGCGTAGGATCCAGCGGGGGGGCCGAGCAGTACTTC
>TRBJ2-7|NA|NA|TRBV19
CASRAGYEQYF
TGTGCCAGTAGGGCAGGGTACGAGCAGTACTTC
>TRBJ1-1|NA|few|TRBV30
CAWSRRPTENTEAFF
TGTGCCTGGAGTCGGAGACCGACAGAGAACACTGAAGCTTTCTTT
>TRBJ2-6|NA|many|TRBV19
CASREVGDATNVLTF
TGTGCCAGTAGGGAAGTAGGGGATGCGACCAACGTCCTGACTTTC
>TRBJ2-1|TRBD2|NA|TRBV6-1
CASSDSGGSSYNEQFF
TGTGCCAGCAGTGACAGCGGGGGGTCTTCCTACAATGAGCAGTTCTTC